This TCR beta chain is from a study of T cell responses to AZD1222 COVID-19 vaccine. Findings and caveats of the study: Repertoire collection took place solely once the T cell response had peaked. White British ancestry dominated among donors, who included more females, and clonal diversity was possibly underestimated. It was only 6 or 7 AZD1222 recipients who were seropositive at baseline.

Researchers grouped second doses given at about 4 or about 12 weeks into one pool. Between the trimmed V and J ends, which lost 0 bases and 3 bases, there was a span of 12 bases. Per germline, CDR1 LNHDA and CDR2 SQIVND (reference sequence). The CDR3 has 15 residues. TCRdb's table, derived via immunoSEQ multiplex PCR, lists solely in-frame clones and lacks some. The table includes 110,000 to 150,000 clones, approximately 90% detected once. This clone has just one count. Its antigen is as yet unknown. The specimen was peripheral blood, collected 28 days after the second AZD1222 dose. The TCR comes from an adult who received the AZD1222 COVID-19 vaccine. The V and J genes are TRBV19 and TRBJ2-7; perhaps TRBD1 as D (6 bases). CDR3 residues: CASSIDPLGGYEQYF. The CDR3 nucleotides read TGTGCCAGTAGTATAGATCCGCTAGGGGGCTACGAGCAGTACTTC.